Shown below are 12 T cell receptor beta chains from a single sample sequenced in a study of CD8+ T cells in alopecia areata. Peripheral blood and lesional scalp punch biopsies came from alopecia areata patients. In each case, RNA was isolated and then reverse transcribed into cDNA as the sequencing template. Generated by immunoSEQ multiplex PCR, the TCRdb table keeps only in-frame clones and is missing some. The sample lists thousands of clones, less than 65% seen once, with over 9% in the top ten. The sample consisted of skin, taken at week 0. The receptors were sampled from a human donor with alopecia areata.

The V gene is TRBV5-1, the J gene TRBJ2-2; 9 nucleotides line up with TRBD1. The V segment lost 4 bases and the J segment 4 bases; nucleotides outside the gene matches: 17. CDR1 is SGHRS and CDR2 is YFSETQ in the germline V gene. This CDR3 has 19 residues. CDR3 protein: CASSLTGTGYARGTGELFF. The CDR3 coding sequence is TGCGCCAGCAGCCTTACCGGGACAGGGTACGCGCGAGGCACCGGGGAGCTGTTTTTT.

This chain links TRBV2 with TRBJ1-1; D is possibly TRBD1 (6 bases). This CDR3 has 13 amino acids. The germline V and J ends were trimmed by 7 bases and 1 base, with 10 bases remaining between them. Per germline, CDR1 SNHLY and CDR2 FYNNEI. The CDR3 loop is CASIQDRNTEAFF. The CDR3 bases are TGTGCCAGCATTCAGGACAGGAACACTGAAGCTTTCTTT. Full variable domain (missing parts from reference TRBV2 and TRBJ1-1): EPEVTQTPSHQVTQMGQEVILRCVPISNHLYFYWYRQILGQKVEFLVSFYNNEISEKSEIFDDQFSVERPDGSNFTLKIRSTKLEDSAMYFCASIQDRNTEAFFGQGTRLTVV.

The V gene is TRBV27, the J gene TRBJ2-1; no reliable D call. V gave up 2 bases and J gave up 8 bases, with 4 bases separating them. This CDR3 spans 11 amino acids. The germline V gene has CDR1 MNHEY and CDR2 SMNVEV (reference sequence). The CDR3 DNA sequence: TGTGCCAGCAGTTTAGGGGATGAGCAGTTCTTC. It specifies CASSLGDEQFF.

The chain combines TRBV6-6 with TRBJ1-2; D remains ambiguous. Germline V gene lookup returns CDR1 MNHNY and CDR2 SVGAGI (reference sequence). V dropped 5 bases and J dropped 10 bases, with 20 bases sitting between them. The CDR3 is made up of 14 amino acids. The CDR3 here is CASSEPGAESDYTF. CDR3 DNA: TGTGCCAGCAGTGAGCCTGGAGCGGAGTCTGACTACACCTTC.

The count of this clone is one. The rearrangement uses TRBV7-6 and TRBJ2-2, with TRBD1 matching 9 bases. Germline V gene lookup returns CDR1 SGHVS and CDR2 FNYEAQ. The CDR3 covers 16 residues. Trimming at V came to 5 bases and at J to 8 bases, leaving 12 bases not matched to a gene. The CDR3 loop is CASSHGTGLGSGELFF. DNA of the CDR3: TGTGCCAGCAGCCACGGGACAGGGTTGGGATCTGGGGAGCTGTTTTTT.

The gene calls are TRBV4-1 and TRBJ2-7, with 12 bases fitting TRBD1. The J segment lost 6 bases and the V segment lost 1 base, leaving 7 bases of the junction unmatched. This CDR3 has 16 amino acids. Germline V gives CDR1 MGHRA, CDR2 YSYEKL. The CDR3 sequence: CASSQVLRDRGPEQYF. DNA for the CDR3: TGCGCCAGCAGCCAAGTACTACGGGACAGGGGGCCCGAGCAGTACTTC.

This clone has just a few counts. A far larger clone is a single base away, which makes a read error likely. DNA for the CDR3: TGCGCCACCAGCTTGGGGGCAGGGGGTACTTCATGGGAAGCTTTCTTT. Encoded protein: CATSLGAGGTSWEAFF. V gene TRBV5-1 combines with J gene TRBJ1-1; the match to TRBD1 covers 7 bases. CDR1 and CDR2 from the germline V gene are SGHRS and YFSETQ. The CDR3 length is 16 residues.

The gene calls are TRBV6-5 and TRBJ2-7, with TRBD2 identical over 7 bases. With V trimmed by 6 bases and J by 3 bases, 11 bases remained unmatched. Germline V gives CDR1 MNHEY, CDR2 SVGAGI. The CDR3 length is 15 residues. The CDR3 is CASSQGGGGSYEQYF. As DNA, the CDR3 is TGTGCCAGCAGCCAAGGCGGGGGAGGAAGCTACGAGCAGTACTTC.

For the CDR3, the DNA is TGTGCCAGCAGCCTGCGACAGGGAGGTGAGCAGTTCTTC. Protein product: CASSLRQGGEQFF. The rearrangement joins TRBV7-3 to TRBJ2-1; possibly TRBD1 for D (7 bases). The V end was cut by 5 bases, the J end by 9 bases, with 14 bases between. This CDR3 region has 13 residues. Per the germline V gene, CDR1 is SGHTA and CDR2 is FQGTGA.

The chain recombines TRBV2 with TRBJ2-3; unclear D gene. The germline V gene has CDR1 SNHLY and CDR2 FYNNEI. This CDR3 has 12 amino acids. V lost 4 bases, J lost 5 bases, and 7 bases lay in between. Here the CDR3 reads CASSGAGDTQYF. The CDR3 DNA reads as TGTGCCAGCAGTGGGGCCGGAGATACGCAGTATTTT.

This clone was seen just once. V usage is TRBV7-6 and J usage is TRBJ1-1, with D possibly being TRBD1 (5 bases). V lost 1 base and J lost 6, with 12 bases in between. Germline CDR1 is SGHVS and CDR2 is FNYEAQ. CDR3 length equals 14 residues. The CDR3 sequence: CASSLDEGISEAFF. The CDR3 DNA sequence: TGTGCCAGCAGCTTAGACGAGGGGATCTCTGAAGCTTTCTTT. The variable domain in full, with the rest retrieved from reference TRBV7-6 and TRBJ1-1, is GAGVSQSPRYKVTKRGQDVALRCDPISGHVSLYWYRQALGQGPEFLTYFNYEAQQDKSGLPNDRFSAERPEGSISTLTIQRTEQRDSAMYRCASSLDEGISEAFFGQGTRLTVV.

This chain's CDR3 is CASSLGGNTIYF. CDR3 nucleotides: TGTGCCAGCAGCCTCGGCGGAAACACCATATATTTT. The chain links TRBV11-2 to TRBJ1-3; D gene ambiguous. CDR1 and CDR2 from the germline V gene are SGHAT and FQNNGV. This CDR3 comprises 12 residues. V lost 5 bases and J 4 bases, leaving 6 bases between the germline ends.